This TCR beta chain emerged from a study of T cell repertoires in cytomegalovirus infection. Study information: Well-studied HLA-B-restricted CMV epitopes were used in the study alongside recently identified HLA-C-restricted ones. Through public TCR beta signatures, both CMV infection and matching HLA type were indicated.

The CDR3 loop spans 15 amino acids. The ends lost 6 bases at V and 3 bases at J; junction bases unmatched: 8. MiXCR, applied by TCRdb to the reads, yields one record per CDR3 protein. This table holds about 89,000 distinct CDR3 sequences, around 28% found once. Study conclusions and caveats: What dominated the ex vivo response were HLA-C-restricted CMV-specific TCR beta clonotypes.

To note about this clonotype: Antigen: not known.

V and J are TRBV12-3 or TRBV12-4 and TRBJ2-3; 8 bases align to TRBD2. This receptor was obtained from a human donor in good health (CMV status not recorded). Some clones in this sample may be carry-over from other donors' samples. Here the sequenced sample was CD8+ T cells from cultured PBMCs, taken from culture after CMV antigen stimulation. The CDR3 DNA is TGTGCCAGCAGCAACCGGGGGGGGCGAACAGATACGCAGTATTTT. Protein sequence: CASSNRGGRTDTQYF.